This T cell receptor (beta chain) stems from a study of T cells in Graves' hyperthyroidism and ophthalmopathy. RNA transcripts gave rise to amplified TCR beta CDR3 regions. First-round RT-PCR with HTBI primers amplified the TCR CDR3 region. MiXCR, applied by TCRdb to the multiplex PCR reads, yields one record per CDR3 protein. The data contain 450,000 to 500,000 distinct CDR3 sequences, around a fifth of them seen just once; the ten biggest clones take up about half. A note on this clonotype: What it recognizes is unknown.

Findings and limits, study-wide: Blood held most thyroid clonotypes expanded above 0.001 frequency.

The sequenced sample was blood. This sequence originates from a woman in her 70s with Graves' ophthalmopathy.

As DNA, the CDR3 is TGTGCCAGCAGCTTAGTCGCCGATACCGGGGAGCTGTTTTTT. This encodes CASSLVADTGELFF. The chain has TRBV7-9 and TRBJ2-2; the D is unclear. CDR1 and CDR2 from the germline V gene are SEHNR and FQNEAQ (reference sequence). This CDR3 spans 14 amino acids. V gave up 1 base and J gave up 5 bases, with 8 bases separating them.